The source of this T cell receptor (beta chain) is a study of early T cells in non-severe SARS-CoV-2 infection. About the research overall: Sequencing of unsorted whole blood was done on bulk RNA, leaving chains unpaired.

Each cDNA molecule carried a unique molecular identifier. One entry per CDR3 protein, called by TCRdb with MiXCR from the 5' RACE reads. The sample shows around 30,000 distinct CDR3 sequences, around 9% of them seen only once. There are 21 residues in the CDR3. Germline V CDR1 and CDR2: MDHEN, SYDVKM. V was pared by 5 bases and J by 5 bases, with 34 bases between. Study results and caveats: Matching results from VDJdb favored anti-spike CD8 responses, leaving private and CD4 specificities undetected.

Sample share makes this clonotype medium-sized (0.01 to 0.1%). No antigen is known for it. The sequence was obtained from an adult who was a healthcare worker with PCR-confirmed SARS-CoV-2 infection or an uninfected control (not recorded which). This chain joins TRBV28 and TRBJ2-1, with D possibly matching TRBD2 (6 bases). Sequenced sample: whole blood. CDR3 in amino acids: CASSPIDPAYRRADGHNEQFF. The CDR3 nucleotides are TGTGCCAGCAGTCCTATCGATCCCGCGTACCGGAGGGCCGATGGTCACAATGAGCAGTTCTTC.